The 32 T cell receptor beta chains reported below all come from one sample, sequenced in a study of cytomegalovirus exposure and HLA in healthy donors. Clones were sequenced by immunoSEQ multiplex PCR, and TCRdb holds only the in-frame ones, with some missing. This sample carries over 150,000 clones, around 80% of them seen once, and the ten largest clones take about an eighth. The sample was PBMCs. These receptors were taken from a woman in her twenties or thirties in good health and CMV-seropositive.

The V gene is TRBV6-5, the J gene TRBJ2-7; 9 bases agree with TRBD1. This CDR3 spans 15 amino acids. The junction had 9 bases not matched to a gene; V was cut back by 6 bases and J by 3 bases. Germline loops: CDR1 MNHEY, CDR2 SVGAGI. The CDR3 sequence is CASSLRQGGLYEQYF. In DNA, the CDR3 is TGTGCCAGCAGCCTCCGACAGGGGGGCCTCTACGAGCAGTACTTC.

The chain recombines TRBV6-5 with TRBJ2-2; a possible D gene is TRBD1 (6 bases). Trimming took off 0 bases at V and 5 bases at J, with 7 bases between the two ends. This CDR3 comprises 14 residues. Germline V CDR1 and CDR2: MNHEY, SVGAGI. The CDR3 loop is CASSYSRGTGELFF. The CDR3 bases are TGTGCCAGCAGTTACTCGAGGGGGACCGGGGAGCTGTTTTTT.

This chain connects TRBV28 to TRBJ1-2, with a possible D match to TRBD1 (6 bases). The CDR3 consists of 14 residues. V lost 6 bases to trimming and J lost 5 bases, with 16 bases between them. Germline V gene data show CDR1 as MDHEN and CDR2 as SYDVKM. The CDR3 nucleotides read TGTGCCAGCAGCACGCAGGGGCTTTATTATGGCTACACCTTC. Residues: CASSTQGLYYGYTF.

The rearrangement links TRBV6-6 to TRBJ2-2; D might be TRBD2 (5 bases). Trimming removed 6 bases at V and 6 bases at J, with 11 bases between. The germline V gene has CDR1 MNHNY and CDR2 SVGAGI (reference sequence). The CDR3 totals 13 residues. In DNA form, the CDR3 reads TGTGCCAGCAGAACGGCGGGTGCCGGGGAGCTGTTTTTT. Residues: CASRTAGAGELFF.

V and J are TRBV2 and TRBJ2-1; 8 bases line up with TRBD2. V shed 7 bases and J 9 bases; nucleotides not matched to a gene: 17. Germline V gene lookup returns CDR1 SNHLY and CDR2 FYNNEI. The CDR3 loop spans 16 amino acids. The CDR3 bases are TGTGCCAGCAAAGCGGGAGACGCCCGAGGGACAAGTGAGCAGTTCTTC. Protein sequence: CASKAGDARGTSEQFF.

The rearrangement joins TRBV6-1 to TRBJ2-7; 9 bases are a match to TRBD1. This CDR3 is built from 16 residues. V was clipped by 4 bases and J by 4 bases; unmatched bases: 11. Germline V gene sequence: CDR1 MNHNS, CDR2 SASEGT. CDR3: CASSALSGTGIYEQYF. The CDR3 bases are TGTGCCAGCAGTGCACTTTCCGGGACAGGGATTTACGAGCAGTACTTC.

This clone was seen only a few times. The rearrangement joins TRBV4-1 to TRBJ2-7, with 7 positions matching TRBD2. The CDR3 runs to 13 residues. V was pared by 3 bases and J by 10 bases, with 9 bases of the junction left unmatched. Germline V CDR1 and CDR2: MGHRA, YSYEKL. This chain's CDR3 is CASSHFGGTDQYF. DNA of the CDR3: TGCGCCAGCAGCCACTTCGGGGGGACGGACCAGTACTTC.

This chain links TRBV7-9 with TRBJ1-1, with TRBD1 matching 8 bases. V trimming: 5 bases; J trimming: 1 base; junction bases outside the gene matches: 9. This CDR3 spans 16 amino acids. Germline V gene lookup returns CDR1 SEHNR and CDR2 FQNEAQ (reference sequence). CDR3 sequence (DNA): TGTGCCAGCAGCCCAACTTTCGGGACAGGGAACACTGAAGCTTTCTTT. Translated: CASSPTFGTGNTEAFF.

The rearrangement links TRBV19 to TRBJ1-1; 7 positions agree with TRBD1. Per germline, CDR1 LNHDA and CDR2 SQIVND (reference sequence). The V segment lost 4 bases and the J segment 1 base; nucleotides outside the gene matches: 9. The CDR3 has 16 residues. CDR3 in DNA: TGTGCCAGTAGTACCCGACAGGGCCCGGGGAACACTGAAGCTTTCTTT. The encoded protein is CASSTRQGPGNTEAFF.

J is TRBJ1-2 and V is TRBV6-6; 11 bases are a match to TRBD1. This CDR3 is 13 amino acids long. V trimming: 8 bases; J trimming: 4 bases; junction bases outside the gene matches: 3. CDR1 MNHNY and CDR2 SVGAGI come from the germline V gene (reference sequence). This CDR3 is CASGTGGAYGYTF. The DNA of the CDR3 is TGTGCCAGCGGGACAGGGGGAGCCTATGGCTACACCTTC.

Points on this clone: The junction departs from germline at one end; a sequencing error may be responsible. The chain uses TRBV4-1 and TRBJ1-4; D might be TRBD1 (6 bases). This CDR3 region has 13 residues. Germline assignment: CDR1 MGHRA and CDR2 YSYEKL. CDR3 residues: CASSQGSSDRRTF. CDR3 nucleotides: TGCGCCAGCAGCCAAGGGTCTTCAGACAGGAGAACTTTT.

The chain recombines TRBV27 with TRBJ2-1; 11 bases match TRBD1. Trimming took 6 bases from V and 2 from J; bases not matched to a gene: 3. CDR1 MNHEY and CDR2 SMNVEV come from the germline V gene (reference sequence). There are 15 residues in the CDR3. The CDR3 DNA follows: TGTGCCAGCAGGCCGGGACAGGGGGCCTACAATGAGCAGTTCTTC. Its protein product is CASRPGQGAYNEQFF.

This clone was observed once. This chain joins TRBV6-6 and TRBJ1-5; D unresolved. Germline V CDR1 and CDR2: MNHNY, SVGAGI (reference sequence). Trimming stripped 4 bases from V and 3 bases from J, with 7 bases between. There are 13 residues in the CDR3. CDR3 sequence: CASSSRLNQPQHF. The CDR3 DNA reads TGTGCCAGCAGTTCGCGCCTCAATCAGCCCCAGCATTTT.

The chain combines TRBV6-6 with TRBJ2-7; 8 bases are a match to TRBD1. Germline CDR1 is MNHNY and CDR2 is SVGAGI (reference sequence). The CDR3 has 16 residues. V dropped 0 bases and J dropped 2; count of bases not matched to a gene: 6. In nucleotides, the CDR3 is TGTGCCAGCAGTTACTCGGGACAGGAAAACACCTACGAGCAGTACTTC. It is translated as CASSYSGQENTYEQYF.

The J gene is TRBJ2-7, the V gene TRBV6-5; D perhaps matches TRBD2 (6 bases). The CDR3 is 13 amino acids. Trimming removed 8 bases at V and 6 bases at J, with 17 bases between. Germline CDR1 MNHEY, CDR2 SVGAGI. The CDR3 is CASRRDRHSEQYF. CDR3 DNA: TGTGCCAGCCGGCGGGACCGCCATAGCGAGCAGTACTTC.

The gene calls are TRBV29-1 and TRBJ2-5; possibly TRBD2 for D (5 bases). V dropped 6 bases and J dropped 5 bases, with 19 bases sitting between them. CDR3 length: 14 residues. The germline V gene has CDR1 SQVTM and CDR2 ANQGSEA. In nucleotides, the CDR3 is TGCAGCGTAGCAAGTGGGAGCGGTGCCGAGACCCAGTACTTC. Translated, it gives CSVASGSGAETQYF.

The chain uses TRBV28 and TRBJ2-6; D unresolved. V was pared by 5 bases and J by 4 bases, with 15 bases between. This CDR3 is built from 16 residues. Germline lookup yields CDR1 MDHEN and CDR2 SYDVKM. CDR3 nucleotide sequence: TGTGCCAGCAGTCCCGCCACATATCCAGGGGCCAACGTCCTGACTTTC. It codes for CASSPATYPGANVLTF.

The rearrangement links TRBV20-1 to TRBJ1-2, with a possible D match to TRBD1 (5 bases). The V gene lost 7 bases and the J gene lost 2 bases, with 8 bases spanning the gap. The CDR3 spans 11 residues. The germline CDR1 and CDR2 sequences are DFQATT and SNEGSKA (reference sequence). Here the CDR3 DNA reads TGCAGTGTCGACAGCAACTATGGCTACACCTTC. Translating it yields CSVDSNYGYTF.

The chain links TRBV28 to TRBJ2-1, with D possibly TRBD1 on 6 matching bases. CDR1 and CDR2 (germline): MDHEN, SYDVKM. The CDR3 totals 14 residues. Trimming took off 7 bases at V and 15 bases at J, with 25 bases between the two ends. This chain's CDR3 is CASIVALGGAFAFF. The CDR3 DNA reads TGTGCCAGCATAGTAGCTCTTGGGGGCGCCTTCGCGTTCTTC.

V gene TRBV7-6 combines with J gene TRBJ2-5, with 8 positions matching TRBD2. Unmatched junction bases numbered 9, after V lost 6 bases and J lost 3 bases. CDR1 SGHVS and CDR2 FNYEAQ come from the germline V gene. This CDR3 comprises 15 residues. The CDR3 bases are TGTGCCAGCAGTCAACGGCCAGCGGGAGAAGAGACCCAGTACTTC. It translates to CASSQRPAGEETQYF.

This clone turned up a few times. CDR3 nucleotides: TGTGCCAGCAGTGGAAGACTAGCGGGAATTCTGAATGAGCAGTTCTTC. Amino acids: CASSGRLAGILNEQFF. The chain employs TRBV25-1 and TRBJ2-1; 11 bases are a match to TRBD2. With V trimmed by 4 bases and J by 7 bases, 9 bases remained unmatched. Germline V gene data show CDR1 as MGHDK and CDR2 as SYGVNS. This CDR3 is built from 16 residues.

The genes are TRBV5-4 and TRBJ2-1; TRBD2 matches 11 bases. This CDR3 is 16 amino acids long. V shed 4 bases, J shed 4 bases, and the junction held 7 bases outside the gene matches. The germline gives CDR1 SGHNT, CDR2 YYREEE (reference sequence). CDR3 sequence (DNA): TGTGCCAGCAGCGGACCTACTAGCGGGAGATACAATGAGCAGTTCTTC. As protein: CASSGPTSGRYNEQFF.

The chain carries TRBV30 and TRBJ2-3, with 7 bases identical to TRBD2. This CDR3 has 16 amino acids. Germline V gene sequence: CDR1 GTSNPN, CDR2 SVGIG (reference sequence). The J segment lost 2 bases and the V segment lost 3 bases, leaving 11 bases of the junction unmatched. CDR3: CAWSEARRGFTDTQYF. The CDR3 coding sequence is TGTGCCTGGAGCGAGGCTAGGCGGGGGTTCACAGATACGCAGTATTTT.

The chain couples TRBV5-6 to TRBJ1-5; D is unresolved. CDR1 is SGHDT, CDR2 YYEEEE, per germline. The CDR3 runs to 14 residues. The germline V and J ends were trimmed by 2 bases and 0 bases, with 6 bases remaining between them. The CDR3 region has the DNA TGTGCCAGCAGCTTCACAAATAGCAATCAGCCCCAGCATTTT. Amino acids: CASSFTNSNQPQHF.

The V gene is TRBV4-1, the J gene TRBJ2-2; 8 bases fit TRBD1. This CDR3 has 15 amino acids. V was pared by 3 bases and J by 7 bases, with 7 bases of the junction left unmatched. CDR1 and CDR2 (germline): MGHRA, YSYEKL. CDR3 residues: CASSQGQGAYGELFF. CDR3 bases: TGCGCCAGCAGCCAGGGGCAGGGGGCGTACGGGGAGCTGTTTTTT.

The chain has TRBV5-1 and TRBJ2-3; 9 positions agree with TRBD1. Germline V gene sequence: CDR1 SGHRS, CDR2 YFSETQ. With V trimmed by 4 bases and J by 1 base, 7 bases remained unmatched. The CDR3 runs to 16 residues. In DNA, the CDR3 is TGCGCCAGCAGCCGGACCCGGGACAGGGGCACAGATACGCAGTATTTT. Encoded protein: CASSRTRDRGTDTQYF.

This chain joins TRBV5-1 and TRBJ2-7; 7 bases are a match to TRBD1. CDR1 is SGHRS, CDR2 YFSETQ, per germline. The J segment lost 4 bases and the V segment lost 3 bases, leaving 4 bases of the junction unmatched. CDR3 length: 13 residues. The CDR3 DNA is TGCGCCAGCAGCTCCGGGACAGAGTACGAGCAGTACTTC. It codes for CASSSGTEYEQYF.

The rearrangement links TRBV27 to TRBJ1-1; 7 nucleotides align to TRBD1. V dropped 6 bases and J dropped 1; count of bases not matched to a gene: 8. CDR3 size: 15 residues. In germline, CDR1 is MNHEY, CDR2 SMNVEV (reference sequence). DNA for the CDR3: TGTGCCAGCAGAACGTTAAGGACAGGGAACACTGAAGCTTTCTTT. Its translation: CASRTLRTGNTEAFF.

The CDR3 DNA follows: TGTGCCAGCTCACCTATTCCTAGCAATCAGCCCCAGCATTTT. This sequence encodes CASSPIPSNQPQHF. The chain links TRBV18 to TRBJ1-5; D is ambiguous. This CDR3 is built from 14 residues. V was cut by 3 bases and J by 0 bases, with 6 bases left in between. CDR1 and CDR2 from the germline V gene are KGHSH and LQKENI.

The genes are TRBV28 and TRBJ1-2, with 8 bases matching TRBD1. The germline V gene has CDR1 MDHEN and CDR2 SYDVKM. The V gene end was trimmed by 5 bases and the J gene end by 6 bases; junction bases not matched to a gene: 5. There are 13 residues in the CDR3. The CDR3 here is CASSRQGWDGYTF. The CDR3 region has the DNA TGTGCCAGCAGTCGACAGGGGTGGGATGGCTACACCTTC.

Notes on this clone: At one end the junction does not follow the germline gene, possibly because of a read error. The V call is TRBV7-7, the J call TRBJ2-2, with 9 bases identical to TRBD2. The germline gives CDR1 SSHAT, CDR2 FNYEAQ (reference sequence). The CDR3 spans 15 residues. The CDR3 DNA sequence: TGTGCTAGCAGCTTAGCGGGAGTCGGCACCGGGGAGCTGTTTTTT. Amino acid sequence: CASSLAGVGTGELFF. The full variable domain, completed using reference TRBV7-7 and TRBJ2-2, is GAGVSQSPRYKVTKRGQDVTLRCDPISSHATLYWYQQALGQGPEFLTYFNYEAQPDKSGLPSDRFSAERPEGSISTLTIQRTEQRDSAMYRCASSLAGVGTGELFFGEGSRLTVL.

The count of this clone is one. This chain links TRBV5-4 with TRBJ2-7; 8 bases map to TRBD1. Germline V gene sequence: CDR1 SGHNT, CDR2 YYREEE (reference sequence). This CDR3 comprises 16 residues. V shed 4 bases and J 3 bases; nucleotides not matched to a gene: 12. The chain's CDR3 is CASSRGGQGIIYEQYF. CDR3 coding DNA: TGTGCCAGCAGCCGGGGAGGACAGGGAATTATCTACGAGCAGTACTTC.